The clone carrying this T cell receptor beta chain was detected once. Seattle cases were enrolled at active infection and followed longitudinally. This sample stems from a study of blood T cell repertoires in COVID-19. In the study overall: Spain, Italy and the United States supplied samples that represented acute and convalescent COVID-19. PBMCs, B-cell-depleted T cells, or T cells provided the cDNA or gDNA that made up the material.

In the original analysis: It was from reference gene primer amplification that nucleated cell counts were estimated. Method: immunoSEQ multiplex PCR; TCRdb's copy keeps in-frame clones and lacks some. V and J calls and clone size follow that table, whereas D and trimming were derived from the DNA. The sample gives 300,000 to 350,000 clones, about nine tenths of which show up once; roughly 4% is in the top ten. The clonotype originates from a woman aged 55-69 years with COVID-19, enrolled during active disease. The sequenced material came from peripheral blood.

For the CDR3, the DNA is TGTGCCAGCAGCCCCACAGGGGCAGGAGGCTACACCTTC. Translated, it gives CASSPTGAGGYTF. The V gene is TRBV25-1, the J gene TRBJ1-2; 7 positions agree with TRBD1. Trimming cost V 6 bases and J 8 bases; bases outside gene matches: 9. The germline gives CDR1 MGHDK, CDR2 SYGVNS. The CDR3 runs 13 residues.